Listed below are T cell receptor beta chains from one sample, sequenced in a study of Ad26.COV2.S vaccination and SARS-CoV-2 variants. Clones were read by immunoSEQ multiplex PCR, and TCRdb kept only the in-frame ones, dropping some. Among about 350,000 clones listed, roughly 89% were seen once. The input for sequencing was peripheral blood, taken in a trial of Ad26.COV2.S vaccine versus placebo. These TCRs come from a person aged 18-65 years who received the Ad26.COV2.S COVID-19 vaccine or a placebo. The CDR3 runs from the conserved cysteine through the conserved F or W. The order of the fields is V gene, clone size, J gene, D gene, CDR3 protein, CDR3 DNA. The D gene is left open where the match is weak. Where a row states a size, it is once, few, many or the class of an expanded clone; other rows omit it.

V gene: TRBV7-2
clone size: -
J gene: TRBJ2-2
D gene: -
CDR3 protein: CASSLMGARYGTGELFF
CDR3 DNA: TGTGCCAGCAGCTTAATGGGGGCGCGTTATGGCACCGGGGAGCTGTTTTTT

V gene: TRBV18
clone size: -
J gene: TRBJ2-7
D gene: -
CDR3 protein: CASSPQGSTSYEQYF
CDR3 DNA: TGTGCCAGCTCACCTCAGGGGTCGACGTCCTACGAGCAGTACTTC

V gene: TRBV10-3
clone size: -
J gene: TRBJ1-4
D gene: -
CDR3 protein: CAISEYGEVQEKLFF
CDR3 DNA: TGTGCCATCAGTGAGTACGGGGAAGTGCAAGAAAAACTGTTTTTT

V gene: TRBV7-3
clone size: -
J gene: TRBJ2-2
D gene: -
CDR3 protein: CASSRSPAGASAGELFF
CDR3 DNA: TGTGCCAGCAGCCGGAGCCCTGCGGGTGCCTCTGCCGGGGAGCTGTTTTTT

V gene: TRBV27
clone size: once
J gene: TRBJ2-7
D gene: -
CDR3 protein: CASRPRAGSRYEQYF
CDR3 DNA: TGTGCCAGCAGGCCCCGGGCAGGGTCCCGATACGAGCAGTACTTC

V gene: TRBV12-5
clone size: -
J gene: TRBJ1-2
D gene: TRBD1
CDR3 protein: CASGLELTGVSGYTF
CDR3 DNA: TGTGCTAGTGGTTTGGAGTTGACAGGGGTGTCTGGCTACACCTTC

V gene: TRBV6-2/TRBV6-3
clone size: -
J gene: TRBJ2-5
D gene: TRBD1
CDR3 protein: CASSKPLRTGVILEETQYF
CDR3 DNA: TGTGCCAGCAGCAAGCCACTCCGGACAGGGGTCATCCTAGAAGAGACCCAGTACTTC

V gene: TRBV5-1
clone size: -
J gene: TRBJ1-6
D gene: TRBD1
CDR3 protein: CASSSGQEDSPLHF
CDR3 DNA: TGCGCCAGCAGCTCAGGACAGGAGGATTCACCCCTCCACTTT

V gene: TRBV15
clone size: -
J gene: TRBJ2-1
D gene: -
CDR3 protein: CATSFDRNNEQFF
CDR3 DNA: TGTGCCACCAGCTTCGACAGAAACAATGAGCAGTTCTTC

V gene: TRBV5-1
clone size: -
J gene: TRBJ2-5
D gene: -
CDR3 protein: CASKTGSQTQYF
CDR3 DNA: TGCGCCAGCAAAACAGGGTCGCAGACCCAGTACTTC

V gene: TRBV4-2
clone size: -
J gene: TRBJ2-7
D gene: TRBD1
CDR3 protein: CASSSTGDRGGEQYF
CDR3 DNA: TGTGCCAGCAGCTCTACCGGGGACAGGGGAGGCGAGCAGTACTTC

V gene: TRBV7-9
clone size: -
J gene: TRBJ2-7
D gene: -
CDR3 protein: CASSVRGYHEQYF
CDR3 DNA: TGTGCCAGCAGCGTTAGGGGGTACCACGAGCAGTACTTC

V gene: TRBV5-6
clone size: -
J gene: TRBJ1-1
D gene: -
CDR3 protein: CASSPEEAVGTEAFF
CDR3 DNA: TGTGCCAGCAGCCCCGAGGAGGCAGTAGGCACTGAAGCTTTCTTT

V gene: TRBV5-4
clone size: once
J gene: TRBJ2-1
D gene: -
CDR3 protein: CASSLGTPDNEQFF
CDR3 DNA: TGTGCCAGCAGCTTAGGGACACCCGACAATGAGCAGTTCTTC

V gene: TRBV19
clone size: -
J gene: TRBJ1-1
D gene: TRBD1
CDR3 protein: CASSGTGAEAFF
CDR3 DNA: TGTGCCAGTAGTGGGACAGGGGCTGAAGCTTTCTTT

V gene: TRBV28
clone size: once
J gene: TRBJ2-1
D gene: -
CDR3 protein: CASSLRPNEQFF
CDR3 DNA: TGTGCCAGCAGTTTAAGGCCCAATGAGCAGTTCTTC

V gene: TRBV7-9
clone size: -
J gene: TRBJ1-1
D gene: -
CDR3 protein: CASSLGVSTEAFF
CDR3 DNA: TGTGCCAGCAGCTTAGGGGTAAGCACTGAAGCTTTCTTT

V gene: TRBV19
clone size: -
J gene: TRBJ1-5
D gene: -
CDR3 protein: CASSDSYNQPQHF
CDR3 DNA: TGTGCCAGTTCAGACTCCTACAATCAGCCCCAGCATTTT

V gene: TRBV7-3
clone size: -
J gene: TRBJ1-1
D gene: -
CDR3 protein: CASSLTGGDTEAFF
CDR3 DNA: TGTGCCAGCAGCTTAACGGGGGGCGACACTGAAGCTTTCTTT

V gene: TRBV19
clone size: -
J gene: TRBJ1-5
D gene: TRBD1
CDR3 protein: CASSIGEGARPQHF
CDR3 DNA: TGTGCCAGTAGTATCGGGGAGGGGGCGCGACCCCAGCATTTT

V gene: TRBV7-2
clone size: -
J gene: TRBJ2-1
D gene: TRBD2
CDR3 protein: CASRHYRGGRGNEQFF
CDR3 DNA: TGTGCCAGCAGACACTATCGGGGGGGCCGGGGCAATGAGCAGTTCTTC

V gene: TRBV7-8
clone size: -
J gene: TRBJ2-5
D gene: -
CDR3 protein: CASSLAGAETQYF
CDR3 DNA: TGTGCCAGCAGCTTAGCGGGTGCAGAGACCCAGTACTTC

V gene: TRBV9
clone size: -
J gene: TRBJ1-4
D gene: -
CDR3 protein: CASSVGSTNEKLFF
CDR3 DNA: TGTGCCAGCAGCGTAGGTTCAACTAATGAAAAACTGTTTTTT

V gene: TRBV12-3/TRBV12-4
clone size: -
J gene: TRBJ2-5
D gene: -
CDR3 protein: CASSLGSQETQYF
CDR3 DNA: TGTGCCAGCAGTTTGGGCTCTCAAGAGACCCAGTACTTC

V gene: TRBV10-3
clone size: -
J gene: TRBJ1-1
D gene: -
CDR3 protein: CAISASENTEAFF
CDR3 DNA: TGTGCCATCAGCGCCTCTGAAAACACTGAAGCTTTCTTT

V gene: TRBV28
clone size: -
J gene: TRBJ2-5
D gene: TRBD2
CDR3 protein: CATRLAPETQYF
CDR3 DNA: TGTGCCACCCGACTAGCGCCAGAGACCCAGTACTTC

V gene: TRBV28
clone size: -
J gene: TRBJ2-7
D gene: -
CDR3 protein: CASRSQGGGSYEQYF
CDR3 DNA: TGTGCCAGCAGGTCACAGGGGGGGGGCTCCTACGAGCAGTACTTC

V gene: TRBV7-9
clone size: -
J gene: TRBJ2-3
D gene: -
CDR3 protein: CASSLAFSDTQYF
CDR3 DNA: TGTGCCAGCAGCTTAGCATTTTCAGATACGCAGTATTTT

V gene: TRBV7-2
clone size: -
J gene: TRBJ1-1
D gene: TRBD1
CDR3 protein: CASSFGGTGFGAFF
CDR3 DNA: TGTGCCAGCAGCTTTGGCGGGACAGGGTTCGGAGCTTTCTTT

V gene: TRBV2
clone size: few
J gene: TRBJ2-7
D gene: TRBD1
CDR3 protein: CASSRSLGTDYEQYF
CDR3 DNA: TGTGCCAGCAGCCGATCCTTGGGGACAGACTACGAGCAGTACTTC

V gene: TRBV2
clone size: -
J gene: TRBJ1-5
D gene: -
CDR3 protein: CASQVGGAGNQPQHF
CDR3 DNA: TGTGCCAGCCAGGTGGGGGGCGCGGGCAATCAGCCCCAGCATTTT

V gene: TRBV7-6
clone size: -
J gene: TRBJ2-7
D gene: -
CDR3 protein: CASSLERESYEQYF
CDR3 DNA: TGTGCCAGCAGCTTAGAACGGGAGTCGTACGAGCAGTACTTC

V gene: TRBV7-3
clone size: -
J gene: TRBJ2-1
D gene: TRBD2
CDR3 protein: CASSAIAGVYNEQFF
CDR3 DNA: TGTGCCAGCAGCGCAATAGCGGGGGTATACAATGAGCAGTTCTTC

V gene: TRBV29-1
clone size: -
J gene: TRBJ1-2
D gene: TRBD1
CDR3 protein: CSVDTHDRGSNYGYTF
CDR3 DNA: TGCAGCGTTGACACCCACGACAGGGGATCTAACTATGGCTACACCTTC

V gene: TRBV6-5
clone size: -
J gene: TRBJ1-6
D gene: -
CDR3 protein: CASSSPLGSPLHF
CDR3 DNA: TGTGCCAGCAGTTCTCCCTTGGGATCACCCCTCCACTTT

V gene: TRBV9
clone size: -
J gene: TRBJ2-1
D gene: TRBD2
CDR3 protein: CASSVSGRGADEQFF
CDR3 DNA: TGTGCCAGCAGCGTAAGCGGGAGGGGAGCCGATGAGCAGTTCTTC

V gene: TRBV5-5
clone size: once
J gene: TRBJ2-3
D gene: TRBD2
CDR3 protein: CASSFTGLDTDTQYF
CDR3 DNA: TGTGCCAGCAGCTTCACCGGACTAGACACAGATACGCAGTATTTT

V gene: TRBV6-4
clone size: -
J gene: TRBJ2-1
D gene: TRBD2
CDR3 protein: CASSLLAGGFNEQFF
CDR3 DNA: TGTGCCAGCAGCCTTCTTGCGGGAGGATTCAATGAGCAGTTCTTC

V gene: TRBV10-3
clone size: -
J gene: TRBJ1-1
D gene: -
CDR3 protein: CAISLDWNTEAFF
CDR3 DNA: TGTGCCATCAGTTTGGACTGGAACACTGAAGCTTTCTTT

V gene: TRBV5-1
clone size: -
J gene: TRBJ2-3
D gene: TRBD2
CDR3 protein: CASSHGLAGVDTQYF
CDR3 DNA: TGCGCCAGCAGCCATGGACTAGCGGGGGTGGATACGCAGTATTTT

V gene: TRBV5-6
clone size: once
J gene: TRBJ1-1
D gene: TRBD1
CDR3 protein: CASSLQGAGTEAFF
CDR3 DNA: TGTGCCAGCAGCTTGCAGGGGGCGGGTACTGAAGCTTTCTTT